A selection of T cell receptor beta chains follows, all from one sample in a study of long-term antiretroviral therapy in people with HIV. The repertoire was sequenced with immunoSEQ multiplex PCR; TCRdb's copy has only in-frame clones and lacks some. This table has some 30,000 clones, 85% appearing once. The source was unsorted PBMCs, collected approximately 3.3 years after starting antiretroviral therapy. These receptors originate from a man between 18 and 29 years old with HIV. Both conserved end residues are part of each CDR3. A D gene is named only where the DNA matches it firmly. Not every row has a clone size; where given, it reads once, few, many or a size class.

TRBV6-6	once	NA	TRBJ1-1	TGTGCCAGCAGCCTTTCACTGAACACTGAAGCTTTCTTT	CASSLSLNTEAFF
TRBV4-1	NA	NA	TRBJ1-6	TGCGCCAGCAGCCAAGATCCCCTTGAACCCCTCCACTTT	CASSQDPLEPLHF
TRBV5-4	NA	NA	TRBJ1-2	TGTGCCAGCAGCCCTGACAGCAACTATGGCTACACCTTC	CASSPDSNYGYTF
TRBV12-5	NA	NA	TRBJ2-2	TGTGCTAGTGGTTTGGTACTTCGAGGGCTGGACACCGGGGAGCTGTTTTTT	CASGLVLRGLDTGELFF
TRBV14	NA	NA	TRBJ1-1	TGTGCCAGCAGCGAGGGCCTCATGAACACTGAAGCTTTCTTT	CASSEGLMNTEAFF
TRBV9	NA	TRBD1	TRBJ2-5	TGTGCCAGCAGGAGCGGGGACAGGGGAACCGAGACCCAGTACTTC	CASRSGDRGTETQYF
TRBV5-1	once	NA	TRBJ1-1	TGCGCCAGCAGCTTGGCCGCCGGCTTGAACACTGAAGCTTTCTTT	CASSLAAGLNTEAFF
TRBV27	once	NA	TRBJ2-1	TGTGCCAGCAGTTTGTCGAATGGACGGTACAATGAGCAGTTCTTC	CASSLSNGRYNEQFF
TRBV28	NA	NA	TRBJ1-2	TGTGCCAGCAGTGCCCTCAGGGATGAAGGCTACACCTTC	CASSALRDEGYTF
TRBV12-5	once	NA	TRBJ2-7	TGTGCTAGTGGAACAGGTCTCGAGCAGTACTTC	CASGTGLEQYF
TRBV6-5	NA	NA	TRBJ2-7	TGTGCCAGCAGTAACCCGACAGTTTCCTACGAGCAGTACTTC	CASSNPTVSYEQYF
TRBV7-8	NA	TRBD1	TRBJ2-5	TGTGCCAGCAGCCCCGACAGGGTACGTGAGACCCAGTACTTC	CASSPDRVRETQYF
TRBV7-3	NA	NA	TRBJ2-1	TGTGCCAGCAGCTTTGACTTCTACAATGAGCAGTTCTTC	CASSFDFYNEQFF
TRBV5-8	NA	TRBD2	TRBJ2-1	TGTGCCAGCAGCTCAGGACTAGCGGCCTACAATGAGCAGTTCTTC	CASSSGLAAYNEQFF
TRBV6-5	few	NA	TRBJ1-5	TGTGCCAGCAGTTACAAGGGTAGTCAGCCCCAGCATTTT	CASSYKGSQPQHF
TRBV9	NA	TRBD1	TRBJ1-4	TGTGCCAGCAGCGTAGGGCAGGGGGGTGAAAAACTGTTTTTT	CASSVGQGGEKLFF
TRBV27	NA	NA	TRBJ1-4	TGTGCCAGCAGTTTCGGGCAGGGCCGTGAAAAACTGTTTTTT	CASSFGQGREKLFF
TRBV6-1	NA	NA	TRBJ1-2	TGTGCCAGCAGTGAAGGGCAGGGCTCCGGCTACACCTTC	CASSEGQGSGYTF
TRBV4-1	NA	NA	TRBJ2-2	TGCGCCAGCAGCCTCGAGGCTGGATCGAACACCGGGGAGCTGTTTTTT	CASSLEAGSNTGELFF
TRBV11-3	NA	NA	TRBJ1-2	TGTGCCAGCAGCTTAAGTCCGGGGGGCTATGGCTACACCTTC	CASSLSPGGYGYTF
TRBV5-4	NA	NA	TRBJ2-7	TGTGCCAGCAGCTTGGTGGTGGGCGAGCAGTACTTC	CASSLVVGEQYF
TRBV29-1	NA	NA	TRBJ2-2	TGCAGCGTTAAACCCTGGCAGAACACCGGGGAGCTGTTTTTT	CSVKPWQNTGELFF
TRBV4-1	NA	NA	TRBJ2-4	TGCGCCAGCAGCCATGGCAGTCTAGCCAAAAACATTCAGTACTTC	CASSHGSLAKNIQYF
TRBV4-1	NA	NA	TRBJ2-7	TGCGCCAGCAGCCAAGACAAAGGGGCCTACGAGCAGTACTTC	CASSQDKGAYEQYF
TRBV15	NA	TRBD1	TRBJ1-1	TGTGCCACCAGCAGTCGGCGGACAGGGGGACTGAACACTGAAGCTTTCTTT	CATSSRRTGGLNTEAFF
TRBV19	NA	TRBD1	TRBJ2-3	TGTGCCAGTAGTAGCGACAGGGGGACTAGCACAGATACGCAGTATTTT	CASSSDRGTSTDTQYF
TRBV7-8	NA	NA	TRBJ1-1	TGTGCCAGCAGCTTAGTGGGTAGTGAAGCTTTCTTT	CASSLVGSEAFF
TRBV19	NA	NA	TRBJ1-2	TGTGCCAGTAGTATAGAATTTGGGGTCCGCTATGGCTACACCTTC	CASSIEFGVRYGYTF
TRBV9	few	NA	TRBJ1-6	TGTGCCAGCAGCGTGGGGCAGGGCAGTAATTCACCCCTCCACTTT	CASSVGQGSNSPLHF
TRBV2	NA	TRBD1	TRBJ2-2	TGTGCCACGACAGGGGGTCCGCACACCGGGGAGCTGTTTTTT	CATTGGPHTGELFF
TRBV4-1	NA	TRBD1	TRBJ2-5	TGCGCCAGCAGCCAACAGTCCGGGACAGTGGAGACCCAGTACTTC	CASSQQSGTVETQYF
TRBV27	few	NA	TRBJ2-2	TGTGCCAGCAGACCTGACAAGTCCCTATGGACCGGGGAGCTGTTTTTT	CASRPDKSLWTGELFF
TRBV11-2	NA	TRBD1	TRBJ2-7	TGTGCCAGCAGCCAAGACAGGGGATCCTACGAGCAGTACTTC	CASSQDRGSYEQYF
TRBV7-2	NA	TRBD1	TRBJ1-2	TGTGCCAGCAGCCCGGGACAGAACTATGGCTACACCTTC	CASSPGQNYGYTF
TRBV9	once	NA	TRBJ2-7	TGTGCCAGCAGCTCCAGCTTTTACGGCCACGAGCAGTACTTC	CASSSSFYGHEQYF
TRBV12-5	NA	TRBD1	TRBJ1-1	TGTGCTAGTGGTTCTCCCGGGACAGGGAACACTGAAGCTTTCTTT	CASGSPGTGNTEAFF
TRBV7-6	NA	NA	TRBJ2-7	TGTGCCAGCAGCTTAGCGTCGGGACAAGTTTACGAGCAGTACTTC	CASSLASGQVYEQYF
TRBV27	NA	NA	TRBJ1-1	TGTGCCAGCAGTTTCCTTGCGGAGAACACTGAAGCTTTCTTT	CASSFLAENTEAFF
TRBV5-1	NA	TRBD2	TRBJ2-3	TGCGCCAGCAGCTTGCCGCCGGGACTAGCGAGAGTCTCAGATACGCAGTATTTT	CASSLPPGLARVSDTQYF
TRBV19	NA	NA	TRBJ2-1	TGTGCCAGTAGTATAGCGGGAGAAAGATACAATGAGCAGTTCTTC	CASSIAGERYNEQFF
TRBV14	NA	NA	TRBJ2-7	TGTGCCAGCAGCTCCCTAGTCGGGACCCGCGCCTACGAGCAGTACTTC	CASSSLVGTRAYEQYF
TRBV25-1	NA	TRBD2	TRBJ2-3	TGTGCCAGTCAACTAGCGGGAGACGCTAGCACAGATACGCAGTATTTT	CASQLAGDASTDTQYF